Listed below are T cell receptor beta chains from one sample, sequenced in a study of cytomegalovirus exposure and HLA in healthy donors. The protocol was immunoSEQ multiplex PCR, while the TCRdb copy is restricted to in-frame clones and leaves out a portion. The data show under 150,000 clones, around 82% seen once. Sequenced material: PBMCs. These receptors came from a man in his fifties in good health and CMV-seronegative. CDR3s include the opening cysteine and the closing phenylalanine or tryptophan. The D gene is left open where the match is weak. Expanded clones get a size class; other rows say once, few or many, or leave the size out.

V gene,D gene,CDR3 length,clone size,J gene,CDR3 DNA,CDR3 protein
TRBV5-4,NA,13,NA,TRBJ2-7,TGTGCCAGCAGCTTGGGGGGCCAACTCGAGCAGTACTTC,CASSLGGQLEQYF
TRBV4-2,TRBD2,14,NA,TRBJ2-7,TGTGCCAGCAGCCAAGCGGGGGGGCCCTACGAGCAGTACTTC,CASSQAGGPYEQYF
TRBV5-1,NA,15,NA,TRBJ1-3,TGCGCCAGCAGCTTGGCCGGGAATTCTGGAAACACCATATATTTT,CASSLAGNSGNTIYF
TRBV5-1,TRBD1,15,once,TRBJ2-1,TGCGCCAGCAGCTTCCTCCAGGGGGCGGGCAATGAGCAGTTCTTC,CASSFLQGAGNEQFF
TRBV15,TRBD1,15,NA,TRBJ1-1,TGTGCCACCAGCAGTAAGGAGGGGGCGCGCACTGAAGCTTTCTTT,CATSSKEGARTEAFF
TRBV19,NA,12,once,TRBJ1-2,TGTGCCAGTAGTCCGAGGGTGGACGGCTACACCTTC,CASSPRVDGYTF
TRBV5-5,TRBD2,15,NA,TRBJ2-1,TGTGCCAGCAGCTTACGTTCGAGCGGGGCGGGGGAGCAGTTCTTC,CASSLRSSGAGEQFF
TRBV30,NA,14,once,TRBJ2-1,TGTGCCTGGAGTGTCGGGAGCTCCTACAATGAGCAGTTCTTC,CAWSVGSSYNEQFF
TRBV18,NA,15,NA,TRBJ2-7,TGTGCCAGCTCGCTCACCAAAGCGACTGCATACGAGCAGTACTTC,CASSLTKATAYEQYF
TRBV7-9,TRBD1,16,NA,TRBJ2-3,TGTGCCAGCAGCCTCCTCTCGACAGGGTCTACAGATACGCAGTATTTT,CASSLLSTGSTDTQYF
TRBV5-1,NA,15,NA,TRBJ1-5,TGCGCCAGCAGCTTGGAAGGACATAGCAATCAGCCCCAGCATTTT,CASSLEGHSNQPQHF
TRBV23-1,NA,12,NA,TRBJ1-4,TGCGCCCCATGGGGCCGAGGTGAAAAACTGTTTTTT,CAPWGRGEKLFF
TRBV11-2,TRBD1,16,NA,TRBJ1-2,TGTGCCAGCAGCTTAAGGTTTGAGACAGGGAACTATGGCTACACCTTC,CASSLRFETGNYGYTF
TRBV6-6,TRBD1,15,NA,TRBJ2-7,TGTGCCAGCAGTTACGGTCAGGGGGCCACCTACGAGCAGTACTTC,CASSYGQGATYEQYF
TRBV18,TRBD2,17,NA,TRBJ2-3,TGTGCCAGCTCACCAGGCAGGACTAGCGGAGGCACAGATACGCAGTATTTT,CASSPGRTSGGTDTQYF
TRBV5-1,TRBD1,13,NA,TRBJ1-1,TGCGCCAGCAGCTTGGGAGGGGACAGGAAAGCTTTCTTT,CASSLGGDRKAFF
TRBV5-1,NA,16,NA,TRBJ1-1,TGCGCCAGCAGCTTGGGCGGGGATCTGGGGAACACTGAAGCTTTCTTT,CASSLGGDLGNTEAFF